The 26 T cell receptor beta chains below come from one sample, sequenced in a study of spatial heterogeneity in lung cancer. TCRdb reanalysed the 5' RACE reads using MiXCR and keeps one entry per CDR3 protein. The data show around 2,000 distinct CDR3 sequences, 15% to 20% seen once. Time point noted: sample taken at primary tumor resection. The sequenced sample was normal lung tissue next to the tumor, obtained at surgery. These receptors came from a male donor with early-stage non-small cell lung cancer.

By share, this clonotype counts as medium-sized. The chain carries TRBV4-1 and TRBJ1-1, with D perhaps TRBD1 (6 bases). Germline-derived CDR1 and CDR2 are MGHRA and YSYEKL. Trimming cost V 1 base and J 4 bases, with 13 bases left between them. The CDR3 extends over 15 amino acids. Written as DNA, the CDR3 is TGCGCCAGCAGCCAAGCTGCCCAGGGGATCACTGAAGCTTTCTTT. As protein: CASSQAAQGITEAFF.

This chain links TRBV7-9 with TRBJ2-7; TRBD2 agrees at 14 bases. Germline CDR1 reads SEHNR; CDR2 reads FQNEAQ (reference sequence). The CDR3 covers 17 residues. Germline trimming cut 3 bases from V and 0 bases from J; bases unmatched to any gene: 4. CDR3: CASSLRGLAGASYEQYF. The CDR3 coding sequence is TGTGCCAGCAGCTTGAGGGGACTAGCGGGGGCCTCCTACGAGCAGTACTTC.

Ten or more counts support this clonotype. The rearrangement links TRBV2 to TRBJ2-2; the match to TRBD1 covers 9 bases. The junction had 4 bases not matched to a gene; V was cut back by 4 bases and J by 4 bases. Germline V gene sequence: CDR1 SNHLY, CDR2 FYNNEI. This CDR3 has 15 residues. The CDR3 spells CASSGDRGATGELFF. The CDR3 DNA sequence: TGTGCCAGCAGTGGAGACAGGGGGGCCACCGGGGAGCTGTTTTTT.

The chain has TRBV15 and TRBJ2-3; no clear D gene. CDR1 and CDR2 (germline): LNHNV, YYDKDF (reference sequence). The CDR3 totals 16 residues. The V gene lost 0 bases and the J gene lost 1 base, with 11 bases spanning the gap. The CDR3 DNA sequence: TGTGCCACCAGCAGAGAGTGGGGAAGTGGCACAGATACGCAGTATTTT. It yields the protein CATSREWGSGTDTQYF.

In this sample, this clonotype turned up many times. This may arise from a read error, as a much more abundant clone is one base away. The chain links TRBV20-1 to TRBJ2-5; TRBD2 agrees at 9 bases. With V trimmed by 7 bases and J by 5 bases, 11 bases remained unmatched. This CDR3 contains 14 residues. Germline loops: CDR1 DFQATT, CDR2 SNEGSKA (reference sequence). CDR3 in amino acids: CSVGLAKNMETQYF. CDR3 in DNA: TGCAGTGTTGGACTAGCGAAAAACATGGAGACCCAGTACTTC.

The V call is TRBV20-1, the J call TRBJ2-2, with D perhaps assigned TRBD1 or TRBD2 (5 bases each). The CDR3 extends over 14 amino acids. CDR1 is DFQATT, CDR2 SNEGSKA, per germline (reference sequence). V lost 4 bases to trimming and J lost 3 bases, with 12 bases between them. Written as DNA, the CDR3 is TGCAGTGCTACCCGGGACCATTACACCGGGGAGCTGTTTTTT. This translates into CSATRDHYTGELFF.

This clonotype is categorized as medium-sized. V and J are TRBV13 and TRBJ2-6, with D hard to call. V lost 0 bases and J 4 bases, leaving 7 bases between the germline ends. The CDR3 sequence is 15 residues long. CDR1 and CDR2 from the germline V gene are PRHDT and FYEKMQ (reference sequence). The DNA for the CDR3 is TGTGCCAGCAGCTTAGGAGTAACCGGGGCCAACGTCCTGACTTTC. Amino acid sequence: CASSLGVTGANVLTF. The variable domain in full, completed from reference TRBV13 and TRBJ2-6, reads AAGVIQSPRHLIKEKRETATLKCYPIPRHDTVYWYQQGPGQDPQFLISFYEKMQSDKGSIPDRFSAQQFSDYHSELNMSSLELGDSALYFCASSLGVTGANVLTFGAGSRLTVL.

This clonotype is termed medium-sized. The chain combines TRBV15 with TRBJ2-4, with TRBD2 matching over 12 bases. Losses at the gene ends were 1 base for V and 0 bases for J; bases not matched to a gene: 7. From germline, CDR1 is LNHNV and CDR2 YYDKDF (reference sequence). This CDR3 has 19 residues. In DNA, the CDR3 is TGTGCCACCAGCAGAGGACTAGCGGGAGAAGTAGGAGCCAAAAACATTCAGTACTTC. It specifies CATSRGLAGEVGAKNIQYF. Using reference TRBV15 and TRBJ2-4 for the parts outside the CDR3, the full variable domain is DAMVIQNPRYQVTQFGKPVTLSCSQTLNHNVMYWYQQKSSQAPKLLFHYYDKDFNNEADTPDNFQSRRPNTSFCFLDIRSPGLGDTAMYLCATSRGLAGEVGAKNIQYFGAGTRLSVL.

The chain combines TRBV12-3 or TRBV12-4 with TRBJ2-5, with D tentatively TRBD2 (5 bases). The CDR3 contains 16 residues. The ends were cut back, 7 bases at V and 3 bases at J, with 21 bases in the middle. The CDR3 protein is CASTDYAGLGKETQYF. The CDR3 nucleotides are TGTGCCAGCACCGACTATGCGGGCCTTGGGAAAGAGACCCAGTACTTC.

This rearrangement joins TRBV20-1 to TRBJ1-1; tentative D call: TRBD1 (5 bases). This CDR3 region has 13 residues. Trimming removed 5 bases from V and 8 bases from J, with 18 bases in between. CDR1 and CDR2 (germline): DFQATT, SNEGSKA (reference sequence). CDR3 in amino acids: CSAGAGNRGEAFF. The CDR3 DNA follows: TGCAGTGCTGGAGCAGGGAATCGAGGGGAAGCTTTCTTT.

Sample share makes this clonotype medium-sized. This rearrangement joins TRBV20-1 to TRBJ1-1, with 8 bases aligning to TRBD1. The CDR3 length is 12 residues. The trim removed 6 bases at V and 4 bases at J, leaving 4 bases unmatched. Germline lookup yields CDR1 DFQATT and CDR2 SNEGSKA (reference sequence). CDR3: CSAQQGGTEAFF. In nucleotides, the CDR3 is TGCAGTGCCCAACAGGGGGGCACTGAAGCTTTCTTT.

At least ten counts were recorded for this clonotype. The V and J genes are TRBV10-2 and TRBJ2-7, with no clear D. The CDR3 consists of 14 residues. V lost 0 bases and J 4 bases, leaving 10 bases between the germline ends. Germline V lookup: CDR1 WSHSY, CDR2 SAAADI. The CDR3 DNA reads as TGCGCCAGCAGTGAGTCGCCGGGTTATTACGAGCAGTACTTC. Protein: CASSESPGYYEQYF.

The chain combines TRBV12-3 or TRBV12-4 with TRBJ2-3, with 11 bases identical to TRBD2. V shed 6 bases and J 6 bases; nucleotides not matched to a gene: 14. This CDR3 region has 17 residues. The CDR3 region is CASSPSRLAGGHDTQYF. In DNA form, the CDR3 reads TGTGCCAGCAGCCCCTCTCGGTTAGCGGGGGGGCATGATACGCAGTATTTT.

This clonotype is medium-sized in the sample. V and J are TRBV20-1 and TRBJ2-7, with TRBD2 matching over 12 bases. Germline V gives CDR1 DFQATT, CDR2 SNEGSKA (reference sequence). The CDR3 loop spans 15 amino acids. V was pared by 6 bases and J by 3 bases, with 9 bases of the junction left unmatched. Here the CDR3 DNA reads TGCAGTGCAAGGACTAGCGGGAAGGTGGACTACGAGCAGTACTTC. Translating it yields CSARTSGKVDYEQYF.

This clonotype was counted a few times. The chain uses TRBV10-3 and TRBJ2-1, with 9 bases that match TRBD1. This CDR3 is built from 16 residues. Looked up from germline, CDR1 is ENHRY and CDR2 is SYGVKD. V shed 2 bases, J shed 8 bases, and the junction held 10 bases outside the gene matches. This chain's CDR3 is CAISEIPGTGYDEQFF. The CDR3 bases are TGTGCCATCAGTGAGATACCCGGGACAGGGTACGATGAGCAGTTCTTC.

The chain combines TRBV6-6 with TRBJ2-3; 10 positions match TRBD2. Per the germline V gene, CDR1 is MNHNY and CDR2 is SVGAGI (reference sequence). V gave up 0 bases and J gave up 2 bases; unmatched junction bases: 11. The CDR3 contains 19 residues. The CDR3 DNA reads TGTGCCAGCAGTTACTCGACGCTGGGAGCGGGGGGGCCCACAGATACGCAGTATTTT. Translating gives CASSYSTLGAGGPTDTQYF.

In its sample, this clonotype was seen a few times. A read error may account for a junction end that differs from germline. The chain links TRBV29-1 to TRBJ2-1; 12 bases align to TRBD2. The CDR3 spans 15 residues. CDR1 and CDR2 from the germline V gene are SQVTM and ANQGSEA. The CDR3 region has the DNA TGCAGCGTGGAAGCTAGCGGGAGGGCGTCGGGTGAGCAGTTCTTC. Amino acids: CSVEASGRASGEQFF.

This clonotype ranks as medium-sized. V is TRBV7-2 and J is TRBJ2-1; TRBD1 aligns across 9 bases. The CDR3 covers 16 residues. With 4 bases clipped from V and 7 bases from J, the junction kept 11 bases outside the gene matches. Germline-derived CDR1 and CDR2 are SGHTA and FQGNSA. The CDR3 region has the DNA TGTGCCAGCAGCTCAGACCGGGACAGGGCGGGAAATGAGCAGTTCTTC. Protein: CASSSDRDRAGNEQFF.

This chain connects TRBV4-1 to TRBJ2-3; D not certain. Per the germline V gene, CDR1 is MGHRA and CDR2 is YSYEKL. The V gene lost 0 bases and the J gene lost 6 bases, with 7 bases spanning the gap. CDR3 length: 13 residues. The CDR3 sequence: CASSQERADTQYF. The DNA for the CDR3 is TGCGCCAGCAGCCAAGAAAGGGCCGATACGCAGTATTTT.

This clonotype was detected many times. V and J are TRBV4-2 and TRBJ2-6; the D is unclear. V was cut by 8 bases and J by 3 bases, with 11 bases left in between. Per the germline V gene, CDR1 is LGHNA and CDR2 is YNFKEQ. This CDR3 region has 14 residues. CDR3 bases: TGTGCCAGCGCGACGGGCTTTGGGGCCAACGTCCTGACTTTC. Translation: CASATGFGANVLTF.

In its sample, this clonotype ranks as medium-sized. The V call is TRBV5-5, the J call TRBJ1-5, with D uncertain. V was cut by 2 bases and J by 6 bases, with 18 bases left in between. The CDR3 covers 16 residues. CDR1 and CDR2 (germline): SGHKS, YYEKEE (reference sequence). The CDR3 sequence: CASSLEASSRSQPQHF. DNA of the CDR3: TGTGCCAGCAGCTTAGAGGCATCCAGCAGGAGTCAGCCCCAGCATTTT.

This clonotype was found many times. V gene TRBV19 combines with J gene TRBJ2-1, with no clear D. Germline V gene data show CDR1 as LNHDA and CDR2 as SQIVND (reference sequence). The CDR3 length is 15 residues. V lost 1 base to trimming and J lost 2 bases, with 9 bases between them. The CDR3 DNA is TGTGCCAGTAGTATAGGCCCCGACACCTACAATGAGCAGTTCTTC. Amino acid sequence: CASSIGPDTYNEQFF. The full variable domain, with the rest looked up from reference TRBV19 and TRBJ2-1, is DGGITQSPKYLFRKEGQNVTLSCEQNLNHDAMYWYRQDPGQGLRLIYYSQIVNDFQKGDIAEGYSVSREKKESFPLTVTSAQKNPTAFYLCASSIGPDTYNEQFFGPGTRLTVL.

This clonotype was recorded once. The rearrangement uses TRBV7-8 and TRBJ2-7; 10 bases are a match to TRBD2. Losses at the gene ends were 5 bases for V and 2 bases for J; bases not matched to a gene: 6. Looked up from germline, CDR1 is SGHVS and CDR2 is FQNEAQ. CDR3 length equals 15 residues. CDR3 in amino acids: CASSPKREGPYEQYF. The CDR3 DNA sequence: TGTGCCAGCAGCCCGAAGCGGGAGGGCCCCTACGAGCAGTACTTC.

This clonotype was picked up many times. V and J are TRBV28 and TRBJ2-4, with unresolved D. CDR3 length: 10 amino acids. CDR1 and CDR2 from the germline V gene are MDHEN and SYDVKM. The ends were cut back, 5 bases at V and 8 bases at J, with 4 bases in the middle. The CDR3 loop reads CASSDYIQYF. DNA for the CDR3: TGTGCCAGCAGTGACTACATTCAGTACTTC. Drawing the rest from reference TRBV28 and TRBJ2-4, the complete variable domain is DVKVTQSSRYLVKRTGEKVFLECVQDMDHENMFWYRQDPGLGLRLIYFSYDVKMKEKGDIPEGYSVSREKKERFSLILESASTNQTSMYLCASSDYIQYFGAGTRLSVL.

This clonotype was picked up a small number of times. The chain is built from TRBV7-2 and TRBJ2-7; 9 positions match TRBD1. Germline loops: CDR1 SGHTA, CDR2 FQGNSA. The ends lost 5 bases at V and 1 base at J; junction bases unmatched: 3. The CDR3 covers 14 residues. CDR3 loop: CASSLDRGSYEQYV. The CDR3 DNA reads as TGTGCCAGCAGCCTCGACAGGGGGTCCTACGAGCAGTACGTC.

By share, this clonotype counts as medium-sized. In DNA, the CDR3 is TGCGCGGATTCAGCGAGGACAACGGGTACGAACACCGGGGAGCTGTTTTTT. Amino acid sequence: CADSARTTGTNTGELFF. The chain joins TRBV5-1 to TRBJ2-2, with TRBD1 as a possible D gene (5 bases). The CDR3 consists of 17 residues. Germline assignment: CDR1 SGHRS and CDR2 YFSETQ. The entire variable domain, with the rest obtained from reference TRBV5-1 and TRBJ2-2, is as follows: KAGVTQTPRYLIKTRGQQVTLSCSPISGHRSVSWYQQTPGQGLQFLFEYFSETQRNKGNFPGRFSGRQFSNSRSEMNVSTLELGDSALYLCADSARTTGTNTGELFFGEGSRLTVL.